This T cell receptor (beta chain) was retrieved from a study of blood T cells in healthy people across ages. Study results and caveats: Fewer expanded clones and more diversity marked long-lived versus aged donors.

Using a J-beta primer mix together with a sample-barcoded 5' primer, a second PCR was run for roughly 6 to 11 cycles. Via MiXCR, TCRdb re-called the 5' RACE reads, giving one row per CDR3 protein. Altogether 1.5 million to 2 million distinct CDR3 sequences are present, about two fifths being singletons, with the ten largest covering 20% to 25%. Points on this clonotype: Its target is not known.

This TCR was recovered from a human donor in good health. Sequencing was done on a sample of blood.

The CDR3 protein is CASTHSIGVYEQYF. CDR3 coding DNA: TGTGCCAGCACACACTCGATAGGGGTCTACGAGCAGTACTTC. V gene TRBV6-2 or TRBV6-3 combines with J gene TRBJ2-7; a weak D match, TRBD1 (5 bases). Trimming removed 7 bases at V and 3 bases at J, with 16 bases between. The germline gives CDR1 MNHEY, CDR2 SVGEGT. The CDR3 covers 14 residues.